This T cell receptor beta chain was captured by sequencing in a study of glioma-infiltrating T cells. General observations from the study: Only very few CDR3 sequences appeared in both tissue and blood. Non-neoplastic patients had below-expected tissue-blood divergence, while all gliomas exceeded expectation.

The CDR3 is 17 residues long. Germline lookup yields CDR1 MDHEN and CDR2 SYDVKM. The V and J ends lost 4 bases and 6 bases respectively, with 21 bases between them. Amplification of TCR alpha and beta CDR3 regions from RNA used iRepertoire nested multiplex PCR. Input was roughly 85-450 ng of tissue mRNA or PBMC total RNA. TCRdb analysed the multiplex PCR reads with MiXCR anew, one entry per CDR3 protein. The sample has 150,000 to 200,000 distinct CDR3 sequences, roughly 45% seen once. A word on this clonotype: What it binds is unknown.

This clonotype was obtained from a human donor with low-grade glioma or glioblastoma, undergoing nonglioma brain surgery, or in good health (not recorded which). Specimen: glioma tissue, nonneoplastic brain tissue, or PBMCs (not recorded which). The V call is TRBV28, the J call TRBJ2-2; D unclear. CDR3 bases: TGTGCCAGCAGTTCCCTCGGCGACCCCCAATACCCCGGGGAGCTGTTTTTT. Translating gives CASSSLGDPQYPGELFF.